This TCR beta chain was obtained from a study of blood T cells in healthy people across ages. Notes on the study in general: The study regarded diversity estimates from one million T cells as underestimates.

On this clonotype: Its cognate antigen is unknown.

About 10 milliliters of peripheral blood were drawn from each donor into EDTA-treated tubes. Through a sample-barcoded 5' primer and a J-beta primer mix, a second PCR was run for roughly 6 to 12 cycles. TCRdb independently ran MiXCR on the 5' RACE reads; one entry per CDR3 protein. The sample records 660,000 or so distinct CDR3 sequences, 58% being singletons. V was pared by 4 bases and J by 3 bases, with 10 bases between. Germline loops: CDR1 WNHNN, CDR2 SYGVQD (reference sequence). The CDR3 totals 13 residues. The sample consisted of blood. The TCR comes from a man in his 60s in good health. The chain couples TRBV10-1 to TRBJ2-7; D unresolved. The CDR3 region has the DNA TGCGCCAGCAGTGCAAGCACCGGCTACGAGCAGTACTTC. As protein: CASSASTGYEQYF.